These 28 T cell receptor beta chains came from one sample sequenced in a study of T cells expressing NK-cell markers. Reanalyzing the 5' RACE reads, TCRdb keeps one entry per CDR3 protein, without DNA. The sample includes some 410,000 distinct CDR3 sequences. What was sequenced was blood T cells: a sorted CD56 or NKG2C T cell subset, CD4+ or CD8+ T cells, or bulk PBMC T cells (not recorded which). The receptors were sampled from a woman between 18 and 70 years old in good health.

The V call is TRBV30, the J call TRBJ2-7; TCRdb designates TRBD1, a call that cannot be tested without DNA. The CDR3 is 13 residues long. From germline, CDR1 is GTSNPN and CDR2 SVGIG (reference sequence). The CDR3 protein is CAWSGTGAYEQYF. The variable domain in full, with the rest retrieved from reference TRBV30 and TRBJ2-7, is SQTIHQWPATLVQPVGSPLSLECTVEGTSNPNLYWYRQAAGRGLQLLFYSVGIGQISSEVPQNLSASRPQDRQFILSSKKLLLSDSGFYLCAWSGTGAYEQYFGPGTRLTVT.

This chain uses TRBV11-2 with TRBJ2-1; TCRdb's D gene call, TRBD1, goes unchecked for lack of DNA. The V gene's germline CDR1 is SGHAT and CDR2 FQNNGV. The CDR3 extends over 14 amino acids. This chain's CDR3 is CASTGESSYNEQFF. Using reference TRBV11-2 and TRBJ2-1 for the parts outside the CDR3, the full variable domain is EAGVAQSPRYKIIEKRQSVAFWCNPISGHATLYWYQQILGQGPKLLIQFQNNGVVDDSQLPKDRFSAERLKGVDSTLKIQPAKLEDSAVYLCASTGESSYNEQFFGPGTRLTVL.

The J gene is TRBJ2-3, the V gene TRBV7-2. CDR1 and CDR2 from the germline V gene are SGHTA and FQGNSA. The length of the CDR3 is 13 residues. CDR3 residues: CASSSAATDTQYF.

The chain combines TRBV12-3 or TRBV12-4 with TRBJ2-7; TCRdb calls TRBD1, which cannot be checked without DNA. CDR3 size: 14 residues. CDR3 in amino acids: CASSLEVGPYEQYF.

The chain has TRBV7-3 and TRBJ2-3. Germline V gene sequence: CDR1 SGHTA, CDR2 FQGTGA. This CDR3 spans 15 amino acids. The CDR3 loop is CASSRNPRGTDTQYF.

The CDR3 loop reads CASRTGTSTDTQYF. The rearrangement links TRBV12-3 or TRBV12-4 to TRBJ2-3; TCRdb names TRBD1, which stays unverified in the absence of DNA. The CDR3 spans 14 residues.

The gene calls are TRBV20-1 and TRBJ2-3; TCRdb names TRBD1, which stays unverified in the absence of DNA. The CDR3 spans 15 residues. Per germline, CDR1 DFQATT and CDR2 SNEGSKA (reference sequence). The CDR3 loop reads CSAPAGDRAGDTQYF.

This chain links TRBV28 with TRBJ1-4; without DNA, the TCRdb call of TRBD1 cannot be checked. This CDR3 has 16 residues. Germline values: CDR1 MDHEN, CDR2 SYDVKM. CDR3 sequence: CASSSPSGHRDEKLFF.

V and J are TRBV18 and TRBJ1-1; TCRdb outputs TRBD1, but without DNA this stays unchecked. There are 15 residues in the CDR3. Germline-derived CDR1 and CDR2 are KGHSH and LQKENI. CDR3 sequence reads: CASSQWTGMNTEAFF.

Here the CDR3 reads CASSFRRRGTGELFF. V gene TRBV12-3 or TRBV12-4 combines with J gene TRBJ2-2; TCRdb reports TRBD1, a call that lacks DNA to check it against. This CDR3 comprises 15 residues.

The V call is TRBV20-1, the J call TRBJ2-1; TCRdb picks TRBD2, but there is no DNA to check that call. This CDR3 has 16 amino acids. Germline V gene lookup returns CDR1 DFQATT and CDR2 SNEGSKA (reference sequence). The CDR3 sequence is CSASSLAGGMYNEQFF.

The chain has TRBV12-3 or TRBV12-4 and TRBJ2-2. The CDR3 runs 11 residues. This chain's CDR3 is CASSLRGELFF.

The V call is TRBV7-2, the J call TRBJ2-6; TCRdb gives TRBD1 as the D gene, but with no DNA this cannot be confirmed. CDR3 length equals 12 residues. CDR1 is SGHTA and CDR2 is FQGNSA in the germline V gene. CDR3 in amino acids: CASSSTGAVLTF.

J is TRBJ2-1 and V is TRBV20-1; as DNA is missing, the TRBD2 call by TCRdb cannot be tested. CDR3 length: 13 residues. Germline V gene lookup returns CDR1 DFQATT and CDR2 SNEGSKA (reference sequence). CDR3 protein: CSARVPGLGWRFF.

This sequence joins TRBV5-1 and TRBJ2-1; without DNA, the TCRdb call of TRBD2 cannot be checked. CDR3 length equals 15 residues. Germline V lookup: CDR1 SGHRS, CDR2 YFSETQ. The CDR3 protein is CASSLISSGYNEQFF.

This chain connects TRBV6-5 to TRBJ2-5; TCRdb's assignment of TRBD2 cannot be checked, as there is no DNA. The CDR3 runs 12 residues. The V gene's germline CDR1 is MNHEY and CDR2 SVGAGI. CDR3 residues: CASRGGTETQYF.

The rearrangement links TRBV12-3 or TRBV12-4 to TRBJ2-3; TCRdb's D gene call, TRBD2, goes unchecked for lack of DNA. The CDR3 sequence is 14 residues long. The CDR3 loop is CASGTSGLTDTQYF.

The V gene is TRBV29-1, the J gene TRBJ2-1; TCRdb's D call of TRBD2 is untestable without DNA. CDR1 is SQVTM, CDR2 ANQGSEA, per germline. CDR3 length equals 14 residues. The CDR3 spells CSVDLAGVTGEQFF.

This chain joins TRBV27 and TRBJ2-2. This CDR3 has 14 residues. The germline CDR1 and CDR2 sequences are MNHEY and SMNVEV (reference sequence). CDR3: CASQSKLNTGELFF.

The CDR3 sequence is CASSPSELATKGNEQFF. The chain is built from TRBV4-2 and TRBJ2-1; the D call from TCRdb, TRBD2, cannot be confirmed without DNA. The CDR3 length is 17 residues. Germline CDR1 is LGHNA and CDR2 is YNFKEQ.

The chain uses TRBV27 and TRBJ2-3; without DNA, the TCRdb call of TRBD2 cannot be checked. The CDR3 sequence is 17 residues long. CDR1 is MNHEY and CDR2 is SMNVEV in the germline V gene (reference sequence). CDR3 amino acids: CASHDTSLRTSGGTQYF.

The genes are TRBV7-9 and TRBJ1-1. The CDR3 length is 14 residues. Germline assignment: CDR1 SEHNR and CDR2 FQNEAQ (reference sequence). CDR3 sequence: CASSLGVSNEKAFF.

This chain connects TRBV20-1 to TRBJ2-1; TCRdb's assignment of TRBD2 cannot be checked, as there is no DNA. Per germline, CDR1 DFQATT and CDR2 SNEGSKA (reference sequence). The length of the CDR3 is 17 residues. The CDR3 sequence is CSASLNVAGGLYNEQFF.

This chain joins TRBV5-1 and TRBJ2-1; there is no DNA to check the TCRdb D call of TRBD2. Germline lookup yields CDR1 SGHRS and CDR2 YFSETQ. CDR3 length equals 17 residues. The CDR3 sequence: CASSPSGSPLGYNEQFF.

The rearrangement joins TRBV29-1 to TRBJ2-5; TCRdb's assignment of TRBD1 cannot be checked, as there is no DNA. CDR1 and CDR2 from the germline V gene are SQVTM and ANQGSEA. The length of the CDR3 is 12 residues. The CDR3 sequence: CSVRSGDETQYF.

The chain uses TRBV18 and TRBJ2-5; with no DNA, the TCRdb D assignment of TRBD1 cannot be verified. Germline CDR1 KGHSH, CDR2 LQKENI. This CDR3 is 15 amino acids long. CDR3 sequence reads: CASSPPRGGDRTQYF.

CDR3 protein: CSVFGMVGELFF. The chain is built from TRBV29-1 and TRBJ2-2. The CDR3 contains 12 residues. The germline gives CDR1 SQVTM, CDR2 ANQGSEA.

The chain is built from TRBV9 and TRBJ2-7; TCRdb indicates TRBD2, and absent DNA this call remains unverified. CDR1 and CDR2 from the germline V gene are SGDLS and YYNGEE. The CDR3 sequence is 17 residues long. CDR3 sequence reads: CASSVGYSRGPNYEQYF.